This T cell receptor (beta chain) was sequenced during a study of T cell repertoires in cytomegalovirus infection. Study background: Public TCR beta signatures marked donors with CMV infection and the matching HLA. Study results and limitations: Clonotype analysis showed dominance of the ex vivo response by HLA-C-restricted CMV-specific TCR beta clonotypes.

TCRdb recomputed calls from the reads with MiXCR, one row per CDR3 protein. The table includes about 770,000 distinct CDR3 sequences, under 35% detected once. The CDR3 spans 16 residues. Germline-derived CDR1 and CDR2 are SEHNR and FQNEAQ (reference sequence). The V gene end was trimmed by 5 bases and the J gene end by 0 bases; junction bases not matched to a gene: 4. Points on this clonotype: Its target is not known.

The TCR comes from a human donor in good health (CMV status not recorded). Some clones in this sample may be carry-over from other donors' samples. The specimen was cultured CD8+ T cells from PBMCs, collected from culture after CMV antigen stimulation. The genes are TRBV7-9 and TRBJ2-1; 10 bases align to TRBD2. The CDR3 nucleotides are TGTGCCAGCAGCCCGCCTAGCGGGGGCTCCTACAATGAGCAGTTCTTC. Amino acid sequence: CASSPPSGGSYNEQFF.